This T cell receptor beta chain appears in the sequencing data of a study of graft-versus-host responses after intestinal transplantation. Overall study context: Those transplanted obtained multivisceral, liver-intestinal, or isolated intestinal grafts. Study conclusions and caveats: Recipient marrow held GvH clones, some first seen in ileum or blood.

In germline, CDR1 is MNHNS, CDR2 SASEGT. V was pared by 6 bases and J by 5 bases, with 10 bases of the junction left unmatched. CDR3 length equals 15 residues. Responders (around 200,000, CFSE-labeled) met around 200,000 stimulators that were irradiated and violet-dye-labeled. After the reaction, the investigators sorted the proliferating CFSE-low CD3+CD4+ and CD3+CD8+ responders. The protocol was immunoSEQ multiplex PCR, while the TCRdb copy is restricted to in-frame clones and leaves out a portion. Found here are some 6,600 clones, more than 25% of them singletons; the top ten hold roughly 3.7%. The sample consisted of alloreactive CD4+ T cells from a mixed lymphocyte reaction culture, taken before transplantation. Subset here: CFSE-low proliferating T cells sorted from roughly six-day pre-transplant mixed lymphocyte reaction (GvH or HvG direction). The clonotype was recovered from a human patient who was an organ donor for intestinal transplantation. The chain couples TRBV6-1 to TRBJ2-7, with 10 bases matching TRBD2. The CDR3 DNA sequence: TGTGCCAGCAGCAGCGAACCTAGCGGGGGCCACGAGCAGTACTTC. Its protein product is CASSSEPSGGHEQYF.